This TCR beta chain was captured by sequencing in a study of Graves' ophthalmopathy and Graves' hyperthyroidism. Study information: Researchers obtained peripheral blood at initial diagnosis, before any treatment had begun. Study findings and constraints: Most clonotypes expanded in thyroid above 0.001 frequency were present in blood too. The model's ophthalmopathy progression predictions had more than 55% sensitivity and approximately 72% specificity.

The CDR3 runs to 13 residues. Between the trimmed V and J ends, which lost 6 bases and 0 bases, there was a span of 12 bases. The V gene's germline CDR1 is SQVTM and CDR2 ANQGSEA. In its sample, this clonotype was seen many times. Its antigen remains unidentified. Scientists amplified the TCR beta CDR3 regions from RNA transcripts. RT-PCR with HTBI primers came first, then second-round multiplex PCR. TCRdb itself ran the multiplex PCR reads through MiXCR, one entry per CDR3 protein. In the table there are a few hundred thousand distinct CDR3 sequences, approximately 18% of which are singletons. This TCR derives from an adult woman with stable Graves' hyperthyroidism. The chain employs TRBV29-1 and TRBJ2-7; a weak D match, TRBD2 (6 bases). The sample was peripheral blood. Here the CDR3 DNA reads TGCAGCGTCCGGGCCGGGAGCTCCTACGAGCAGTACTTC. Encoded protein: CSVRAGSSYEQYF.